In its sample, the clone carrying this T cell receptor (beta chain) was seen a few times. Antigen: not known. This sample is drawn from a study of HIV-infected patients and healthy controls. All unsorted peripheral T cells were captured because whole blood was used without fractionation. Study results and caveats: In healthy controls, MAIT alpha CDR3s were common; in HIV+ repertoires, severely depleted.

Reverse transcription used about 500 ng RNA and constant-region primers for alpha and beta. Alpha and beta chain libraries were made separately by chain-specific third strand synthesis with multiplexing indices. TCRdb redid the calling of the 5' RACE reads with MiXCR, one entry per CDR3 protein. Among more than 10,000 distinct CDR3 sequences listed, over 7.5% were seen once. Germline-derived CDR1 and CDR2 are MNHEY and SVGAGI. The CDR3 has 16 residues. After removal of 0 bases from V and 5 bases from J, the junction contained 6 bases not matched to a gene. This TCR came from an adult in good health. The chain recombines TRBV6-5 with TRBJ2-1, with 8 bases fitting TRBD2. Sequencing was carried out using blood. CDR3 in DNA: TGTGCCAGCAGTTACTCGAGCGGGAGAAGTAACAATGAGCAGTTCTTC. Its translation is CASSYSSGRSNNEQFF.